This T cell receptor beta chain was retrieved from a study of T-cell memory formation after mild COVID-19. The overall study: Each donor largely had its own TCR clusters.

TCRdb analysed the 5' RACE reads with MiXCR anew, one entry per CDR3 protein. The data hold about 540,000 distinct CDR3 sequences, with around 21% observed a single time. CDR3 length: 17 amino acids. J was trimmed by 1 base and V by 0 bases; bases with no gene match: 4. This clonotype was observed a few times. The sequencing input was PBMCs or a T cell subset sorted from them (not recorded which). The sequence was obtained from an adult woman who had mild COVID-19 (a few samples of this study predate the infection). Cell type and time point are not known. V gene TRBV12-3 or TRBV12-4 combines with J gene TRBJ2-4; 9 bases agree with TRBD2. The DNA for the CDR3 is TGTGCCAGCAGTTTAGCGCCTAGCGGGGTGGCCAAAAACATTCAGTACTTC. Protein sequence: CASSLAPSGVAKNIQYF.